The rows below give T cell receptor beta chains drawn from one sample of a study of cytomegalovirus exposure and HLA in healthy donors. This table comes from immunoSEQ multiplex PCR, and its TCRdb copy is limited to in-frame clones, with some not included. In the table there are fewer than 150,000 clones, about four fifths of which are singletons. Sequenced: PBMCs. These receptors came from a man aged 25-45 years in good health and CMV-seronegative. Each CDR3 is given with its conserved first and last residue. D genes are given only for firm matches.

TRBV9	16	TRBD1	TRBJ1-5	CASSFQDRDSNQPQHF	TGTGCCAGCAGCTTCCAGGACAGGGATAGCAATCAGCCCCAGCATTTT
TRBV9	13	NA	TRBJ2-2	CASSVVSSGELFF	TGTGCCAGCAGCGTAGTCAGTTCCGGGGAGCTGTTTTTT
TRBV28	15	TRBD2	TRBJ2-3	CASSFARAGADTQYF	TGTGCCAGCAGTTTCGCACGGGCGGGAGCAGATACGCAGTATTTT
TRBV18	12	NA	TRBJ1-1	CASSGWDTEAFF	TGTGCCAGCTCCGGGTGGGACACTGAAGCTTTCTTT
TRBV28	13	NA	TRBJ1-1	CASSWGGPTEAFF	TGTGCCAGCAGTTGGGGGGGGCCCACTGAAGCTTTCTTT
TRBV7-9	18	TRBD2	TRBJ2-1	CASSLPLAGGPSYNEQFF	TGTGCCAGCAGCTTACCTCTAGCGGGGGGGCCGTCCTACAATGAGCAGTTCTTC
TRBV5-1	13	NA	TRBJ1-2	CASSLGGASGYTF	TGCGCCAGCAGCTTAGGAGGGGCCTCAGGCTACACCTTC
TRBV7-2	13	NA	TRBJ1-2	CASSLGRGYGYTF	TGTGCCAGCAGCTTAGGCAGGGGCTATGGCTACACCTTC
TRBV2	16	NA	TRBJ2-5	CASSERTGRIQETQYF	TGTGCCAGCAGTGAACGTACAGGGCGGATTCAAGAGACCCAGTACTTC
TRBV2	15	NA	TRBJ2-3	CAILRGRVWTDTQYF	TGTGCCATCCTAAGGGGCAGGGTTTGGACAGATACGCAGTATTTT
TRBV28	15	NA	TRBJ1-1	CASSPSVVRGTEAFF	TGTGCCAGCAGCCCATCCGTGGTCCGGGGGACTGAAGCTTTCTTT
TRBV6-5	14	TRBD1	TRBJ2-5	CASSSPGTEETQYF	TGTGCCAGCAGTTCCCCCGGGACAGAAGAGACCCAGTACTTC
TRBV5-1	15	TRBD1	TRBJ1-5	CASSPTGFGNQPQHF	TGCGCCAGCAGCCCGACAGGGTTCGGCAATCAGCCCCAGCATTTT
TRBV9	14	NA	TRBJ2-5	CASSVSTEQETQYF	TGTGCCAGCAGCGTAAGTACGGAGCAAGAGACCCAGTACTTC
TRBV28	13	NA	TRBJ2-7	CASSDSGAYEQYF	TGTGCCAGCAGCGACAGTGGAGCCTACGAGCAGTACTTC
TRBV5-1	13	NA	TRBJ1-1	CASSQGVNTEAFF	TGCGCCAGCAGCCAGGGCGTGAACACTGAAGCTTTCTTT
TRBV19	17	TRBD1	TRBJ1-1	CASSMRDRTTSNTEAFF	TGTGCCAGTAGTATGCGGGACAGGACCACCTCGAACACTGAAGCTTTCTTT